A selection of T cell receptor beta chains follows, all from one sample in a study of blood T cell repertoires in COVID-19. Produced via immunoSEQ multiplex PCR; TCRdb's table is partial and in-frame only. The sample lists about 63,000 clones; more than 75% were seen once. Material: peripheral blood. The receptors come from a woman older than 75 with acute or convalescent COVID-19. Each CDR3 is given with its conserved first and last residue. The D gene is left open where the match is weak. Clone size is not always given. Where it is, it says once, few, many or a class for expanded clones.

CASSFWGPSQLDTQYF TGTGCCAGCAGTTTTTGGGGCCCTTCGCAGCTCGATACGCAGTATTTT TRBJ2-3 - - TRBV27
CATSRAYSTGPEAFF TGTGCCACCAGCAGAGCCTATTCAACAGGGCCCGAAGCTTTCTTT TRBJ1-1 - - TRBV15
CASSQGTSGSTDTQYF TGTGCCAGCAGCCAAGGAACTAGCGGGAGCACAGATACGCAGTATTTT TRBJ2-3 - TRBD2 TRBV4-2
CASTRDRDYEQYF TGTGCCAGCACTCGGGACAGGGATTATGAGCAGTACTTC TRBJ2-7 many TRBD1 TRBV2
CASSDLLAGTQETQYF TGTGCCAGCAGTGACTTACTAGCGGGAACCCAAGAGACCCAGTACTTC TRBJ2-5 - TRBD2 TRBV6-1
CATSRVAGDPYNEQFF TGTGCCACCAGCAGGGTAGCGGGAGACCCCTACAATGAGCAGTTCTTC TRBJ2-1 - TRBD2 TRBV15
CASVGRANTEAFF TGTGCCAGCGTAGGGAGGGCGAACACTGAAGCTTTCTTT TRBJ1-1 - - TRBV12-3/TRBV12-4
CSVVPGAQETQYF TGCAGCGTTGTCCCAGGGGCCCAAGAGACCCAGTACTTC TRBJ2-5 - - TRBV29-1
CASSHRGSNEQFF TGTGCCAGCAGTCACAGGGGGAGTAATGAGCAGTTCTTC TRBJ2-1 - TRBD1 TRBV14
CASNRSPGGDYGYTF TGTGCCAGCAACCGAAGCCCAGGGGGCGACTATGGCTACACCTTC TRBJ1-2 - TRBD1 TRBV9
CASSLTGTGGYEQYF TGTGCCAGCTCACTGACAGGGACAGGGGGTTACGAGCAGTACTTC TRBJ2-7 - TRBD1 TRBV18
CASSPLGRLAGGPTYEQYF TGTGCCAGCAGTCCGCTGGGGCGACTAGCGGGAGGGCCAACCTACGAGCAGTACTTC TRBJ2-7 - TRBD2 TRBV27
CASSPRTGNSYEQYF TGTGCCAGCAGCCCCCGGACAGGCAATTCCTACGAGCAGTACTTC TRBJ2-7 few TRBD1 TRBV5-5
CASRDSALSSEQYF TGTGCCAGCAGGGACAGCGCCCTTTCGTCCGAGCAGTACTTC TRBJ2-7 - - TRBV6-5
CASSSTSGGGFEQYF TGTGCCAGCAGCTCAACTAGCGGAGGAGGATTCGAGCAGTACTTC TRBJ2-7 few TRBD2 TRBV5-4
CASSLYRGDEQFF TGTGCCAGCAGCTTGTATCGCGGCGATGAGCAGTTCTTC TRBJ2-1 - - TRBV5-6
CASSQDRTGAYEQYF TGCGCCAGCAGCCAAGATAGGACAGGGGCCTACGAGCAGTACTTC TRBJ2-7 - TRBD1 TRBV4-3
CASSLLEGNTDTQYF TGTGCCAGCAGCCTATTGGAGGGGAACACAGATACGCAGTATTTT TRBJ2-3 - - TRBV6-6
CASSPTGTGGAVPQYF TGTGCCAGCAGCCCGACGGGGACAGGGGGCGCGGTCCCGCAGTATTTT TRBJ2-3 many TRBD1 TRBV13
CASSYVLAGAAGDTQYF TGTGCCAGCAGTTACGTACTAGCGGGAGCCGCGGGAGATACGCAGTATTTT TRBJ2-3 - TRBD2 TRBV6-2/TRBV6-3
CAGRQGGSYEQYF TGTGCCGGTAGACAGGGAGGCTCCTACGAGCAGTACTTC TRBJ2-7 - - TRBV7-9
CASSRPGQPYEQYF TGTGCCAGCAGTCGGCCGGGACAGCCGTACGAGCAGTACTTC TRBJ2-7 - TRBD1 TRBV6-7
CASGIGGARTEAFF TGTGCTAGTGGGATAGGGGGGGCGAGGACTGAAGCTTTCTTT TRBJ1-1 - - TRBV12-5
CASKGADTQYF TGTGCCAGCAAGGGGGCAGATACGCAGTATTTT TRBJ2-3 - - TRBV3-1/TRBV3-2
CASSQQPPRADTQYF TGTGCCAGCAGCCAACAGCCCCCCCGGGCAGATACGCAGTATTTT TRBJ2-3 - - TRBV3-1/TRBV3-2
CATRKGVGELFF TGTGCCACCCGGAAGGGAGTCGGGGAGCTGTTTTTT TRBJ2-2 - - TRBV24-1
CASSSGVRRNTEAFF TGTGCCAGTAGTAGCGGGGTCAGGAGAAACACTGAAGCTTTCTTT TRBJ1-1 - - TRBV19
CASSQALAGVLQETQYF TGTGCCAGCAGCCAAGCACTAGCGGGAGTTCTCCAAGAGACCCAGTACTTC TRBJ2-5 few TRBD2 TRBV4-2
CASSHLTGTDFEKLFF TGCGCCAGCAGCCACCTTACCGGGACAGACTTTGAAAAACTGTTTTTT TRBJ1-4 - TRBD1 TRBV4-3
CASSLSGPKETQYF TGTGCCAGCAGCTTAAGCGGGCCGAAAGAGACCCAGTACTTC TRBJ2-5 once - TRBV7-6
CASSQGSGLAGNSYEQYF TGCGCCAGCAGCCAAGGGAGTGGACTAGCGGGAAACTCCTACGAGCAGTACTTC TRBJ2-7 few TRBD2 TRBV4-1
CASSVAGQGVETQYF TGTGCCAGCAGCGTAGCCGGACAGGGGGTAGAGACCCAGTACTTC TRBJ2-5 once TRBD1 TRBV9
CASSLDGHKAFF TGTGCCAGCAGCTTAGACGGACACAAAGCTTTCTTT TRBJ1-1 - - TRBV6-5
CASSPDIYNEQFF TGTGCCAGCAGCCCCGACATATACAATGAGCAGTTCTTC TRBJ2-1 - - TRBV11-2
CASSATRDRVPNEQFF TGTGCCAGCAGCGCGACCCGGGACAGGGTCCCCAATGAGCAGTTCTTC TRBJ2-1 - TRBD1 TRBV7-6
CASSQTGGSYEQYF TGTGCCAGTAGTCAGACAGGGGGGTCCTACGAGCAGTACTTC TRBJ2-7 - TRBD1 TRBV19
CASSPQGGRPDTQYF TGTGCCAGCAGCCCTCAAGGCGGGAGACCAGATACGCAGTATTTT TRBJ2-3 - TRBD2 TRBV7-2
CASSFGTLREQFF TGTGCCAGCAGTTTTGGGACTCTTCGCGAGCAGTTCTTC TRBJ2-1 - - TRBV28
CASSGGVANEQFF TGTGCCAGCAGCGGAGGGGTGGCGAATGAGCAGTTCTTC TRBJ2-1 - - TRBV11-2
CASSHRDRDHGYTF TGTGCCAGCAGCCACCGGGACAGGGACCATGGCTACACCTTC TRBJ1-2 - TRBD1 TRBV7-9
CASSLRDREYYTF TGTGCCAGCAGTTTAAGGGACAGGGAGTACTACACCTTC TRBJ1-2 - TRBD1 TRBV12-3/TRBV12-4
CASSLVAGGELFF TGTGCCAGCAGCTTGGTGGCTGGCGGGGAGCTGTTTTTT TRBJ2-2 - - TRBV7-2
CASSILAGGPRDTQYF TGTGCCAGTAGTATTCTAGCGGGAGGGCCTAGGGATACGCAGTATTTT TRBJ2-3 - TRBD2 TRBV19
CASSLFGQGANTGELFF TGTGCCAGCAGTTTATTTGGCCAGGGGGCGAACACCGGGGAGCTGTTTTTT TRBJ2-2 - TRBD1 TRBV27
CASSQGARGGAYEQYF TGCGCCAGCAGCCAAGGTGCCCGAGGCGGGGCTTACGAGCAGTACTTC TRBJ2-7 - - TRBV4-3
CASSFTGGNTQYF TGTGCCAGCAGTTTTACAGGGGGAAATACGCAGTATTTT TRBJ2-3 - TRBD1 TRBV28
CASSSGQGALDTQYF TGCGCCAGCAGCTCGGGACAGGGGGCTTTAGATACGCAGTATTTT TRBJ2-3 - TRBD1 TRBV5-1
CAWSTNNSPLHF TGTGCCTGGAGTACAAATAATTCACCCCTCCACTTT TRBJ1-6 - - TRBV30
CRVGGNYGYTF TGCAGGGTGGGGGGAAACTATGGCTACACCTTC TRBJ1-2 - - TRBV20-1
CASSWTGGEQYF TGTGCCAGCAGCTGGACAGGGGGCGAGCAGTACTTC TRBJ2-7 - TRBD1 TRBV27
CASSPPGRGATGELFF TGTGCCAGCTCACCACCCGGCAGGGGGGCCACCGGGGAGCTGTTTTTT TRBJ2-2 - - TRBV18
CASRAQGQGATEAFF TGTGCCAGCAGGGCACAGGGACAGGGGGCCACTGAAGCTTTCTTT TRBJ1-1 - TRBD1 TRBV6-5